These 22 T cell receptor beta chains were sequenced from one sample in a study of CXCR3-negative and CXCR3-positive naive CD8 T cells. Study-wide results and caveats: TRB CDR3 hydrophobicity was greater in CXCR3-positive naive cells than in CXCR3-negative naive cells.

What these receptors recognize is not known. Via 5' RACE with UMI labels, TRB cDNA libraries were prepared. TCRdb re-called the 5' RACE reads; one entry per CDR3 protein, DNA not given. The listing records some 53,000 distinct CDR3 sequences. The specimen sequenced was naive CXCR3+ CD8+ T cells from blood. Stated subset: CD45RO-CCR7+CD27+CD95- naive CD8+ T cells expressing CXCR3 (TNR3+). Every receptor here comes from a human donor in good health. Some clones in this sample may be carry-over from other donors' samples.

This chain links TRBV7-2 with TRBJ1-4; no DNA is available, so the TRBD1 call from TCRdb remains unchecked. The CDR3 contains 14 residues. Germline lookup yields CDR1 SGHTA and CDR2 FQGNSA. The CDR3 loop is CASSQGDRGEKLFF.

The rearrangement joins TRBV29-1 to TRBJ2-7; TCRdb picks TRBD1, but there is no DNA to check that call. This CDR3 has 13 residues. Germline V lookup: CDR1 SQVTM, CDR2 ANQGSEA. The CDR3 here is CSVQTDSSYEQYF.

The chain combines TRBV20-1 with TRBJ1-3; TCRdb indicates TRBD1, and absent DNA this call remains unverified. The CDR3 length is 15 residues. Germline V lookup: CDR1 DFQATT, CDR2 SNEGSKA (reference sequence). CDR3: CSARDYRVSGNTIYF.

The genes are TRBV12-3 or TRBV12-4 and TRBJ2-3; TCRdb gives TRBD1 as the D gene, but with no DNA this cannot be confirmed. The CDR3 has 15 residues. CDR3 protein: CASSYGDRGTDTRYF.

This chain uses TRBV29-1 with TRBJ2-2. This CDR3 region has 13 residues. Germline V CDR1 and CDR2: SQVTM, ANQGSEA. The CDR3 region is CSVGGANTGELFF.

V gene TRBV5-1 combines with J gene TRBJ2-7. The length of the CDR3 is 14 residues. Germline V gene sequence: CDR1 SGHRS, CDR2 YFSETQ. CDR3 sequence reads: CASSSGWNSYEQYF.

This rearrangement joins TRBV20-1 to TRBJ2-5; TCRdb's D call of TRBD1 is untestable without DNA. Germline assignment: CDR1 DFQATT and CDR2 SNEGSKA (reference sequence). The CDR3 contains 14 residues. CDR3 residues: CSAYERGGPETRYF.

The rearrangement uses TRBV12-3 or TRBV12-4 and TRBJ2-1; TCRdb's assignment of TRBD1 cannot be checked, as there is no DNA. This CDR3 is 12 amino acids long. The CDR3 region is CTAGGSGGEQFF.

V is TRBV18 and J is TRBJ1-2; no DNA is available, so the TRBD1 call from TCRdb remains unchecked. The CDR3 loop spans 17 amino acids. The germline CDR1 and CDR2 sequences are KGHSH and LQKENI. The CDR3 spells CASSPPMDRISHYGYTF.

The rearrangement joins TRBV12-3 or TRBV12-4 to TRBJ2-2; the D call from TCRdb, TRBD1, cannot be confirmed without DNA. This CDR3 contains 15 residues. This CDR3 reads CASSEGLGGTGELFF.

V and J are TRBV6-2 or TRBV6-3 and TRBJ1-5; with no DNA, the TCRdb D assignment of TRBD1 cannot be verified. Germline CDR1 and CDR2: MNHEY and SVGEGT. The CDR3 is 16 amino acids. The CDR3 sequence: CASSPGQGYSNQPQHF.

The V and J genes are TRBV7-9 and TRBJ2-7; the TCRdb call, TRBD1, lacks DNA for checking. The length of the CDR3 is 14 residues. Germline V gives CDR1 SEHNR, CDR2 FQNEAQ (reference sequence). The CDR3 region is CASSLAGATYEQYF.

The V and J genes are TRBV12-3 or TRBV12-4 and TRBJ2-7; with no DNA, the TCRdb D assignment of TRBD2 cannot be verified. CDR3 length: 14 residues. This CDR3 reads CASSHDSLGHEQYF.

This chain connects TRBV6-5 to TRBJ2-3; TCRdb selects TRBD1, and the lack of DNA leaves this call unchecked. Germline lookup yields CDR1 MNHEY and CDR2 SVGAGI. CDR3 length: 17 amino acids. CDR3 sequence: CASSYSSPGGGLVTQYF.

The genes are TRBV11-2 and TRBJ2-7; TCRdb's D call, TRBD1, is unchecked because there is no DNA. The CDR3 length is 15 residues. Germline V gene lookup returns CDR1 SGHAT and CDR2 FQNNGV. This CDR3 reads CASSLAGQGAYEQYF.

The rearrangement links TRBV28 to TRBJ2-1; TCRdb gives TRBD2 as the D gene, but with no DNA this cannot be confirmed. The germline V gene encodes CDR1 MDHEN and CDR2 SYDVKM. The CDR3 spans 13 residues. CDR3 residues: CASSLWGSNEQFF.

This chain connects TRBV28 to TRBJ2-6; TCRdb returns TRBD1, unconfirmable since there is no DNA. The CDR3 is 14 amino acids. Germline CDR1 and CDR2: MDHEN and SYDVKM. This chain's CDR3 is CAGGENSGANVLTF.

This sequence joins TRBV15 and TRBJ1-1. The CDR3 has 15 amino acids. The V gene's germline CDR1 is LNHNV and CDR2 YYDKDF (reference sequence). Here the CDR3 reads CATSREGNMNTEAFF. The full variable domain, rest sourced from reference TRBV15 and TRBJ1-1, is DAMVIQNPRYQVTQFGKPVTLSCSQTLNHNVMYWYQQKSSQAPKLLFHYYDKDFNNEADTPDNFQSRRPNTSFCFLDIRSPGLGDTAMYLCATSREGNMNTEAFFGQGTRLTVV.

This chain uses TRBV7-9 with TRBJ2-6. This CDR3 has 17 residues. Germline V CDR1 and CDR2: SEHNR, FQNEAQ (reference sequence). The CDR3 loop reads CASSLVRVNSGANVLTF.

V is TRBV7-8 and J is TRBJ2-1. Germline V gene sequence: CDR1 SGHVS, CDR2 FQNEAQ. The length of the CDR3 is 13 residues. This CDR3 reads CASSPDAGDEQFF.

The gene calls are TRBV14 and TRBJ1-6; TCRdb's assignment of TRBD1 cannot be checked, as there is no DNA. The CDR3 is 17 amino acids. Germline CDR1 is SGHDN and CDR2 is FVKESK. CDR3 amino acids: CASSQDTTGGYNSPLHF.

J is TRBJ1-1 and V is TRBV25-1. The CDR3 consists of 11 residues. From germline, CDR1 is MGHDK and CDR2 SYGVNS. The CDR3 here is CASSVGTEAFF.